This passage covers 26 T cell receptor beta chains from one sample sequenced in a study of cytomegalovirus exposure and HLA in healthy donors. Primers included in the PCR were 60 Vbeta and 13 Jbeta primers. The protocol was immunoSEQ multiplex PCR, while the TCRdb copy is restricted to in-frame clones and leaves out a portion. The repertoire holds about 99,000 clones, with roughly 78% as singletons. Sequenced material: PBMCs. The source is a woman between 40 and 50 years old in good health and CMV-seronegative.

In this sample, this clone turned up a few times. The genes are TRBV6-6 and TRBJ2-7; 8 nucleotides match TRBD1. The V gene's germline CDR1 is MNHNY and CDR2 SVGAGI (reference sequence). The junction had 8 bases not matched to a gene; V was cut back by 10 bases and J by 3 bases. The CDR3 runs 13 residues. The chain's CDR3 is CATSQGAGYEQYF. The CDR3 DNA follows: TGTGCCACCTCCCAGGGGGCAGGCTACGAGCAGTACTTC.

This clone showed up just a few times. This sequence joins TRBV4-1 and TRBJ2-1; TRBD2 agrees at 10 bases. The CDR3 extends over 15 amino acids. J gave up 7 bases and V 3 bases, and 6 bases lay outside the gene matches. Germline V gene data show CDR1 as MGHRA and CDR2 as YSYEKL. CDR3 coding DNA: TGCGCCAGCAGCCATGGGCTAGCGGGAGCGAATGAGCAGTTCTTC. This codes for CASSHGLAGANEQFF.

The CDR3 DNA reads TGCGCCAGCAGCTCAGGGCAGGGAGGTGAAAAACTGTTTTTT. Amino acid sequence: CASSSGQGGEKLFF. This chain links TRBV5-1 with TRBJ1-4; perhaps TRBD1 as D (5 bases). Germline assignment: CDR1 SGHRS and CDR2 YFSETQ. V was pared by 3 bases and J by 7 bases, with 13 bases between. This CDR3 contains 14 residues.

The V and J genes are TRBV7-2 and TRBJ2-1, with 10 bases matching TRBD2. This CDR3 has 15 amino acids. V trimming: 2 bases; J trimming: 7 bases; junction bases outside the gene matches: 5. Looked up from germline, CDR1 is SGHTA and CDR2 is FQGNSA. The DNA for the CDR3 is TGTGCCAGCAGCTTACTAGCGGGGGTAGTAAATGAGCAGTTCTTC. It encodes CASSLLAGVVNEQFF.

The V and J genes are TRBV29-1 and TRBJ2-7; TRBD1 matches 7 bases. This CDR3 is built from 10 residues. In germline, CDR1 is SQVTM, CDR2 ANQGSEA. V gave up 6 bases and J gave up 10 bases; unmatched junction bases: 6. In DNA, the CDR3 is TGCAGCGTCCTACAGGGGTTTCAGTACTTC. Amino acids: CSVLQGFQYF.

The V gene is TRBV15, the J gene TRBJ1-5; a weak D match, TRBD1 (6 bases). Trimming took 1 base from V and 9 from J, leaving 16 bases between them. CDR1 is LNHNV, CDR2 YYDKDF, per germline (reference sequence). The CDR3 sequence is 15 residues long. CDR3 DNA sequence: TGTGCCACCAGCAGAGCTGGTCAGGGGATAGGGCCCCAGCATTTT. As protein: CATSRAGQGIGPQHF.

J is TRBJ1-5 and V is TRBV10-3, with TRBD1 matching over 9 bases. V lost 5 bases and J lost 6; bases outside the gene matches: 8. CDR1 and CDR2 (germline): ENHRY, SYGVKD. CDR3 length equals 15 residues. The CDR3: CAISPGQGAVQPQHF. CDR3 sequence (DNA): TGTGCCATCAGTCCGGGACAGGGAGCCGTTCAGCCCCAGCATTTT.

The gene calls are TRBV9 and TRBJ1-5, with D possibly TRBD1 on 5 matching bases. CDR3 size: 14 residues. Germline CDR1 reads SGDLS; CDR2 reads YYNGEE. Trimming left V 2 bases short and J 1 base short, with 7 bases between. In nucleotides, the CDR3 is TGTGCCAGCAGCGTGGGACTGAGCAATCAGCCCCAGCATTTT. It is translated as CASSVGLSNQPQHF.

Concerning this clone: One end of the junction varies from germline; a read error may be responsible. V usage is TRBV7-9 and J usage is TRBJ1-4; D perhaps matches TRBD1 (5 bases). The germline V gene encodes CDR1 SEHNR and CDR2 FQNEAQ (reference sequence). The CDR3 has 15 residues. CDR3 amino acids: CSSSLGATRNEKLFF. The CDR3 DNA reads as TGTTCCAGCAGCTTAGGGGCAACCCGAAATGAAAAACTGTTTTTT. The full variable domain, in which reference TRBV7-9 and TRBJ1-4 provide the parts outside the CDR3, is DTGVSQNPRHKITKRGQNVTFRCDPISEHNRLYWYRQTLGQGPEFLTYFQNEAQLEKSRLLSDRFSAERPKGSFSTLEIQRTEQGDSAMYLCSSSLGATRNEKLFFGSGTQLSVL.

The rearrangement uses TRBV27 and TRBJ1-1; tentatively, D is TRBD1 (6 bases). The CDR3 totals 16 residues. Trimming removed 4 bases from V and 3 bases from J, with 18 bases in between. Germline-derived CDR1 and CDR2 are MNHEY and SMNVEV (reference sequence). In DNA form, the CDR3 reads TGTGCCAGCAGTTCCTCAGGGGCCGCCCCTCACACTGAAGCTTTCTTT. Translation: CASSSSGAAPHTEAFF.

The chain combines TRBV30 with TRBJ1-2, with TRBD1 matching 10 bases. J gave up 4 bases and V 7 bases, and 9 bases lay outside the gene matches. This CDR3 spans 14 amino acids. Germline lookup yields CDR1 GTSNPN and CDR2 SVGIG (reference sequence). The CDR3 sequence is CASRVTGGGYGYTF. CDR3 sequence (DNA): TGTGCCTCCCGGGTGACAGGGGGCGGCTATGGCTACACCTTC.

The sample holds one count of this clone. V and J are TRBV28 and TRBJ1-3; TRBD1 agrees at 11 bases. The CDR3 length is 14 residues. After removal of 6 bases from V and 4 bases from J, the junction contained 2 bases not matched to a gene. Germline CDR1 is MDHEN and CDR2 is SYDVKM. The CDR3 bases are TGTGCCAGCAGGGGACAGGGGGGGGGAAACACCATATATTTT. Translation: CASRGQGGGNTIYF. Based on the CDR3 plus reference TRBV28 and TRBJ1-3, the full variable domain is DVKVTQSSRYLVKRTGEKVFLECVQDMDHENMFWYRQDPGLGLRLIYFSYDVKMKEKGDIPEGYSVSREKKERFSLILESASTNQTSMYLCASRGQGGGNTIYFGEGSWLTVV.

This chain links TRBV4-3 with TRBJ2-7, with D unclear. Trimming cost V 1 base and J 2 bases, with 21 bases left between them. CDR1 is LGHNA and CDR2 is YSLEER in the germline V gene. This CDR3 is 18 amino acids long. The DNA for the CDR3 is TGCGCCAGCAGCCAAGGGCGAGGCCCAGAATTCTTGACCTACGAGCAGTACTTC. It yields the protein CASSQGRGPEFLTYEQYF.

The count of this clone is one. The CDR3 coding sequence is TGTGCCAGCAGCGGCCCTACCGGAGATACGCAGTATTTT. It encodes CASSGPTGDTQYF. V is TRBV9 and J is TRBJ2-3; D not certain. V shed 3 bases and J shed 5 bases, with 10 bases lying between them. The CDR3 consists of 13 residues. In germline, CDR1 is SGDLS, CDR2 YYNGEE.

This sequence joins TRBV7-2 and TRBJ2-4; the D gene is possibly TRBD1 (6 bases). The germline V and J ends were trimmed by 2 bases and 4 bases, with 9 bases remaining between them. CDR1 is SGHTA, CDR2 FQGNSA, per germline. The CDR3 is 14 residues long. The CDR3 nucleotides read TGTGCCAGCAGCTTACGCGGACAGAAAAACATTCAGTACTTC. Protein: CASSLRGQKNIQYF.

CDR3 loop: CASSLRTGGEYGYTF. CDR3 nucleotides: TGCGCCAGCAGCTTGAGGACAGGCGGGGAATATGGCTACACCTTC. The chain couples TRBV4-3 to TRBJ1-2; 7 positions agree with TRBD1. CDR3 length equals 15 residues. J was trimmed by 5 bases and V by 5 bases; bases with no gene match: 11. Germline V gene lookup returns CDR1 LGHNA and CDR2 YSLEER.

The chain couples TRBV7-9 to TRBJ1-4; D gene ambiguous. The CDR3 is 15 amino acids. Trimming removed 8 bases from V and 5 bases from J, with 18 bases in between. Per germline, CDR1 SEHNR and CDR2 FQNEAQ (reference sequence). The CDR3 loop reads CASSLEDLGNEKLFF. In nucleotides, the CDR3 is TGTGCCAGCTCCCTGGAGGACTTGGGGAATGAAAAACTGTTTTTT. Full variable domain (missing parts from reference TRBV7-9 and TRBJ1-4): DTGVSQNPRHKITKRGQNVTFRCDPISEHNRLYWYRQTLGQGPEFLTYFQNEAQLEKSRLLSDRFSAERPKGSFSTLEIQRTEQGDSAMYLCASSLEDLGNEKLFFGSGTQLSVL.

The rearrangement uses TRBV7-2 and TRBJ2-2; possible D gene TRBD2, 6 bases. This CDR3 comprises 14 residues. CDR1 and CDR2 (germline): SGHTA, FQGNSA. Deletions cut 6 bases from V and 1 base from J, with 9 bases between. The CDR3 region has the DNA TGTGCCAGCAGGGGAGCGGGGAACACCGGGGAGCTGTTTTTT. The encoded protein is CASRGAGNTGELFF.

The rearrangement links TRBV19 to TRBJ1-5, with 9 bases identical to TRBD1. The CDR3 sequence is 13 residues long. V shed 6 bases, J shed 4 bases, and the junction held 1 base outside the gene matches. Looked up from germline, CDR1 is LNHDA and CDR2 is SQIVND (reference sequence). Here the CDR3 DNA reads TGTGCCAGTAGCGGGACAGGGAATCAGCCCCAGCATTTT. It translates to CASSGTGNQPQHF.

This clone was seen more than once but under ten times. The chain joins TRBV9 to TRBJ2-3; no definite D call. Germline V CDR1 and CDR2: SGDLS, YYNGEE. This CDR3 contains 14 residues. V was pared by 1 base and J by 0 bases, with 6 bases between. The CDR3, as DNA: TGTGCCAGCAGCGTAACTCCTAGCACAGATACGCAGTATTTT. Translating gives CASSVTPSTDTQYF.

The chain employs TRBV18 and TRBJ2-7, with D perhaps TRBD1 (7 bases). The CDR3 extends over 16 amino acids. Germline CDR1 is KGHSH and CDR2 is LQKENI. The ends were cut back, 4 bases at V and 1 base at J, with 17 bases in the middle. Here the CDR3 reads CASSLTGQGGSYEQYF. CDR3 coding DNA: TGTGCCAGCTCACTGACCGGGCAGGGGGGATCCTACGAGCAGTACTTC.

This clone was seen a single time. The CDR3: CASSPGFYGYTF. In DNA, the CDR3 is TGTGCCAGCAGCCCCGGGTTCTATGGCTACACCTTC. J is TRBJ1-2 and V is TRBV28; D uncertain. The germline V gene has CDR1 MDHEN and CDR2 SYDVKM. This CDR3 spans 12 amino acids. Trimming took off 6 bases at V and 4 bases at J, with 9 bases between the two ends.

The rearrangement joins TRBV28 to TRBJ2-7; 9 nucleotides line up with TRBD1. There are 16 residues in the CDR3. In germline, CDR1 is MDHEN, CDR2 SYDVKM. Unmatched junction bases numbered 9, after V lost 4 bases and J lost 2 bases. The CDR3 bases are TGTGCCAGCAGTTCATCCGGGACAGGGTTTACCTACGAGCAGTACTTC. Amino acid sequence: CASSSSGTGFTYEQYF.

This chain links TRBV6-5 with TRBJ2-7; 8 nucleotides align to TRBD1. Trimming removed 4 bases from V and 5 bases from J; junction bases left unmatched: 10. Germline values: CDR1 MNHEY, CDR2 SVGAGI. The CDR3 is 15 residues long. CDR3 sequence reads: CASSWSRDRSNEQYF. CDR3 nucleotide sequence: TGTGCCAGCAGTTGGTCCCGGGACAGGTCTAACGAGCAGTACTTC.

The V call is TRBV6-5, the J call TRBJ1-1; TRBD1 is a possible D gene (6 bases). Trimming shortened V by 0 bases and J by 5 bases, and 10 bases separated the two germline ends. Per germline, CDR1 MNHEY and CDR2 SVGAGI. This CDR3 is built from 14 residues. This CDR3 is CASSYSGGRTEAFF. Here the CDR3 DNA reads TGTGCCAGCAGTTACTCCGGGGGGCGAACTGAAGCTTTCTTT.

This clone showed up just a few times. CDR3 in amino acids: CASSKKVHEGHEQYF. The CDR3 DNA follows: TGTGCCAGCAGCAAAAAGGTGCATGAGGGCCACGAGCAGTACTTC. The chain joins TRBV21-1 to TRBJ2-7; the tabulated D call, TRBD2, remains unverified against the DNA. TRBV21-1 is a pseudogene locus. The CDR3 spans 15 residues.